The rows below give T cell receptor beta chains drawn from one sample of a study of shared clonotypes between healthy human individuals. The method was immunoSEQ multiplex PCR; TCRdb's version includes in-frame clones alone and lacks a portion of them. Among about 2.1 million clones listed, roughly 93% were seen once. The sample consisted of naive CD8+ T cells from PBMCs. Every receptor here comes from a man between 18 and 35 years old in good health. Some clones in this sample may be carry-over from other donors' samples. CDR3s include the opening cysteine and the closing phenylalanine or tryptophan. A D gene is named only where the DNA matches it firmly. Rows may omit the clone size; those that give it use once, few, many or a size class.

clone_size: NA
v_call: TRBV4-1
d_call: NA
j_call: TRBJ1-3
cdr3_aa: CASSLSQRDTIYF
cdr3_nt: TGCGCCAGCAGCCTTTCACAGAGGGACACCATATATTTT

clone_size: NA
v_call: TRBV7-6
d_call: NA
j_call: TRBJ1-2
cdr3_aa: CASSLGQVSGYTF
cdr3_nt: TGTGCCAGCAGCTTAGGACAGGTAAGTGGCTACACCTTC

clone_size: NA
v_call: TRBV4-1
d_call: NA
j_call: TRBJ2-1
cdr3_aa: CASSHPDRINEQFF
cdr3_nt: TGCGCCAGCAGCCACCCGGACAGAATCAATGAGCAGTTCTTC

clone_size: NA
v_call: TRBV7-8
d_call: NA
j_call: TRBJ2-7
cdr3_aa: CASSDPGATNSYEQYF
cdr3_nt: TGTGCCAGCAGCGACCCCGGGGCTACCAACTCCTACGAGCAGTACTTC

clone_size: NA
v_call: TRBV11-3
d_call: NA
j_call: TRBJ2-2
cdr3_aa: CASSPRGSANTGELFF
cdr3_nt: TGTGCCAGCAGCCCCCGGGGATCCGCGAACACCGGGGAGCTGTTTTTT

clone_size: once
v_call: TRBV5-1
d_call: NA
j_call: TRBJ2-7
cdr3_aa: CASRPLSFSYEQYF
cdr3_nt: TGCGCCAGCCGCCCTTTGAGCTTCTCCTACGAGCAGTACTTC

clone_size: NA
v_call: TRBV4-3
d_call: TRBD2
j_call: TRBJ2-2
cdr3_aa: CASSQGSDSGSYTGELFF
cdr3_nt: TGCGCCAGCAGCCAAGGATCCGATAGCGGGTCCTACACCGGGGAGCTGTTTTTT

clone_size: few
v_call: TRBV4-1
d_call: TRBD2
j_call: TRBJ2-2
cdr3_aa: CASSARAGGGELFF
cdr3_nt: TGCGCCAGCAGCGCTCGAGCGGGAGGTGGGGAGCTGTTTTTT

clone_size: NA
v_call: TRBV6-4
d_call: NA
j_call: TRBJ2-2
cdr3_aa: CASSDSASPGELFF
cdr3_nt: TGTGCCAGCAGTGACTCGGCTAGCCCCGGGGAGCTGTTTTTT

clone_size: NA
v_call: TRBV6-5
d_call: NA
j_call: TRBJ1-3
cdr3_aa: CASSYSDNSGNTIYF
cdr3_nt: TGTGCCAGCAGTTACTCGGACAACTCTGGAAACACCATATATTTT

clone_size: NA
v_call: TRBV6-5
d_call: NA
j_call: TRBJ2-2
cdr3_aa: CASSYVNTGELFF
cdr3_nt: TGTGCCAGCAGTTACGTAAACACCGGGGAGCTGTTTTTT

clone_size: NA
v_call: TRBV27
d_call: TRBD2
j_call: TRBJ2-7
cdr3_aa: CASSFLAGVSYEQYF
cdr3_nt: TGTGCCAGCAGTTTTTTAGCGGGCGTATCCTACGAGCAGTACTTC

clone_size: NA
v_call: TRBV5-1
d_call: TRBD1
j_call: TRBJ2-2
cdr3_aa: CASSTRAGTGGAGELFF
cdr3_nt: TGCGCCAGCAGTACCCGAGCCGGGACAGGGGGCGCGGGGGAGCTGTTTTTT

clone_size: NA
v_call: TRBV4-3
d_call: NA
j_call: TRBJ2-1
cdr3_aa: CASSQEQGGFSYNEQFF
cdr3_nt: TGCGCCAGCAGCCAAGAACAGGGCGGATTCTCCTACAATGAGCAGTTCTTC

clone_size: NA
v_call: TRBV7-8
d_call: NA
j_call: TRBJ2-7
cdr3_aa: CASRKSPQGTSYEQYF
cdr3_nt: TGTGCCAGCAGGAAGTCGCCACAGGGTACCTCCTACGAGCAGTACTTC

clone_size: NA
v_call: TRBV28
d_call: NA
j_call: TRBJ2-2
cdr3_aa: CASRPGHSTGELFF
cdr3_nt: TGTGCCAGCAGACCCGGACACTCCACCGGGGAGCTGTTTTTT

clone_size: NA
v_call: TRBV9
d_call: TRBD2
j_call: TRBJ2-1
cdr3_aa: CASSPPAGVYNEQFF
cdr3_nt: TGTGCCAGCAGCCCCCCAGCGGGAGTCTACAATGAGCAGTTCTTC

clone_size: NA
v_call: TRBV7-9
d_call: NA
j_call: TRBJ2-7
cdr3_aa: CASSPTAYEQYF
cdr3_nt: TGTGCCAGCAGCCCAACCGCATACGAGCAGTACTTC

clone_size: NA
v_call: TRBV10-3
d_call: NA
j_call: TRBJ1-1
cdr3_aa: CAISEGPGNTEAFF
cdr3_nt: TGTGCCATCAGTGAAGGTCCGGGAAACACTGAAGCTTTCTTT

clone_size: NA
v_call: TRBV5-4
d_call: NA
j_call: TRBJ2-2
cdr3_aa: CASSFWAGELFF
cdr3_nt: TGTGCCAGCAGCTTTTGGGCCGGGGAGCTGTTTTTT

clone_size: NA
v_call: TRBV11-2
d_call: TRBD2
j_call: TRBJ2-7
cdr3_aa: CASSPSGLARSSYEQYF
cdr3_nt: TGTGCCAGCAGCCCCTCCGGACTAGCTCGGAGCTCCTACGAGCAGTACTTC

clone_size: NA
v_call: TRBV28
d_call: NA
j_call: TRBJ1-5
cdr3_aa: CASSLKGFSNQPQHF
cdr3_nt: TGTGCCAGCAGTTTAAAGGGCTTCTCCAATCAGCCCCAGCATTTT

clone_size: NA
v_call: TRBV7-2
d_call: TRBD1
j_call: TRBJ2-5
cdr3_aa: CASSLGFWTGGRETQYF
cdr3_nt: TGTGCCAGCAGCTTAGGCTTTTGGACAGGGGGCCGAGAGACCCAGTACTTC

clone_size: NA
v_call: TRBV27
d_call: TRBD2
j_call: TRBJ2-7
cdr3_aa: CASSSPSSGIDEQYF
cdr3_nt: TGTGCCAGCAGTTCCCCGTCTAGCGGGATAGACGAGCAGTACTTC

clone_size: NA
v_call: TRBV28
d_call: NA
j_call: TRBJ2-7
cdr3_aa: CASRLLDEQYF
cdr3_nt: TGTGCCAGCAGGCTTTTGGACGAGCAGTACTTC

clone_size: NA
v_call: TRBV5-1
d_call: NA
j_call: TRBJ2-7
cdr3_aa: CASSLAVVSYEQYF
cdr3_nt: TGCGCCAGCAGCTTGGCGGTAGTCTCCTACGAGCAGTACTTC

clone_size: NA
v_call: TRBV9
d_call: NA
j_call: TRBJ2-2
cdr3_aa: CASSEPPRATTGELFF
cdr3_nt: TGTGCCAGCAGTGAACCCCCACGGGCCACGACCGGGGAGCTGTTTTTT

clone_size: NA
v_call: TRBV19
d_call: NA
j_call: TRBJ2-7
cdr3_aa: CASSIVAATYEQYF
cdr3_nt: TGTGCCAGTAGTATAGTAGCAGCGACCTACGAGCAGTACTTC

clone_size: NA
v_call: TRBV19
d_call: NA
j_call: TRBJ2-7
cdr3_aa: CASSIQSGYEQYF
cdr3_nt: TGTGCCAGTAGTATCCAGTCGGGTTACGAGCAGTACTTC

clone_size: NA
v_call: TRBV27
d_call: NA
j_call: TRBJ2-7
cdr3_aa: CASSLSGVGSYEQYF
cdr3_nt: TGTGCCAGCAGTTTATCAGGGGTGGGCTCCTACGAGCAGTACTTC

clone_size: NA
v_call: TRBV5-1
d_call: TRBD1
j_call: TRBJ2-7
cdr3_aa: CASSFLPGQGYEQYF
cdr3_nt: TGCGCCAGCAGCTTCCTGCCGGGACAGGGCTACGAGCAGTACTTC

clone_size: NA
v_call: TRBV15
d_call: NA
j_call: TRBJ2-7
cdr3_aa: CATSGRSGEQYF
cdr3_nt: TGTGCCACCAGCGGGCGATCGGGAGAGCAGTACTTC

clone_size: NA
v_call: TRBV5-6
d_call: TRBD2
j_call: TRBJ2-1
cdr3_aa: CASSFGASGSDAYNEQFF
cdr3_nt: TGTGCCAGCAGCTTTGGGGCTAGCGGGAGTGACGCCTACAATGAGCAGTTCTTC

clone_size: NA
v_call: TRBV13
d_call: TRBD1
j_call: TRBJ1-1
cdr3_aa: CASSLGQGNEAFF
cdr3_nt: TGTGCCAGCAGCTTGGGACAGGGAAATGAAGCTTTCTTT

clone_size: once
v_call: TRBV27
d_call: TRBD1
j_call: TRBJ1-2
cdr3_aa: CASHPMGQFYGYTF
cdr3_nt: TGTGCCAGCCACCCCATGGGACAGTTCTATGGCTACACCTTC

clone_size: NA
v_call: TRBV19
d_call: NA
j_call: TRBJ2-7
cdr3_aa: CASSIDGETYEQYF
cdr3_nt: TGTGCCAGTAGTATAGATGGGGAAACCTACGAGCAGTACTTC

clone_size: NA
v_call: TRBV9
d_call: TRBD1
j_call: TRBJ2-3
cdr3_aa: CASSVEGAIADTQYF
cdr3_nt: TGTGCCAGCAGCGTAGAGGGGGCCATAGCAGATACGCAGTATTTT

clone_size: NA
v_call: TRBV7-9
d_call: TRBD1
j_call: TRBJ2-7
cdr3_aa: CASSLDGTGFFYEQYF
cdr3_nt: TGTGCCAGCAGCTTAGACGGGACAGGGTTTTTCTACGAGCAGTACTTC

clone_size: NA
v_call: TRBV7-9
d_call: TRBD2
j_call: TRBJ2-5
cdr3_aa: CASSFPSGRGETQYF
cdr3_nt: TGTGCCAGCAGCTTCCCTAGCGGGAGGGGGGAGACCCAGTACTTC

clone_size: NA
v_call: TRBV4-2
d_call: TRBD2
j_call: TRBJ2-1
cdr3_aa: CASSQDDEPGTSGRFNEQFF
cdr3_nt: TGTGCCAGCAGCCAAGACGACGAACCAGGGACTAGCGGGAGATTCAATGAGCAGTTCTTC

clone_size: NA
v_call: TRBV7-9
d_call: TRBD2
j_call: TRBJ2-1
cdr3_aa: CASSTGLATYNEQFF
cdr3_nt: TGTGCCAGCAGCACGGGACTAGCGACCTACAATGAGCAGTTCTTC

clone_size: NA
v_call: TRBV4-3
d_call: NA
j_call: TRBJ2-7
cdr3_aa: CASSQEFLTEGAGEQYF
cdr3_nt: TGCGCCAGCAGCCAAGAGTTCTTAACCGAAGGGGCGGGCGAGCAGTACTTC

clone_size: NA
v_call: TRBV15
d_call: TRBD1
j_call: TRBJ2-5
cdr3_aa: CATSPRQGIQETQYF
cdr3_nt: TGTGCCACCAGTCCCCGACAGGGGATCCAAGAGACCCAGTACTTC

clone_size: few
v_call: TRBV2
d_call: NA
j_call: TRBJ1-1
cdr3_aa: CASTSRGPNTEAFF
cdr3_nt: TGTGCCAGCACCTCCCGGGGCCCGAACACTGAAGCTTTCTTT

clone_size: NA
v_call: TRBV11-2
d_call: TRBD1
j_call: TRBJ1-4
cdr3_aa: CASSLTAGGWVEKLFF
cdr3_nt: TGTGCCAGCAGCTTAACCGCAGGGGGCTGGGTTGAAAAACTGTTTTTT

clone_size: NA
v_call: TRBV2
d_call: TRBD2
j_call: TRBJ2-3
cdr3_aa: CATPGGATDTQYF
cdr3_nt: TGTGCCACCCCGGGAGGGGCCACAGATACGCAGTATTTT

clone_size: NA
v_call: TRBV9
d_call: NA
j_call: TRBJ2-1
cdr3_aa: CASSVRNEQFF
cdr3_nt: TGTGCCAGCAGCGTCAGGAATGAGCAGTTCTTC

clone_size: NA
v_call: TRBV27
d_call: NA
j_call: TRBJ2-3
cdr3_aa: CASSLPADTQYF
cdr3_nt: TGTGCCAGCAGTTTACCAGCAGATACGCAGTATTTT

clone_size: NA
v_call: TRBV28
d_call: TRBD1
j_call: TRBJ2-7
cdr3_aa: CASTPTGQGPYEQYF
cdr3_nt: TGTGCCAGCACCCCCACGGGACAGGGACCCTACGAGCAGTACTTC

clone_size: NA
v_call: TRBV30
d_call: TRBD2
j_call: TRBJ2-1
cdr3_aa: CAWSGLAGGSSYNEQFF
cdr3_nt: TGTGCCTGGAGTGGACTAGCGGGTGGGAGCTCCTACAATGAGCAGTTCTTC

clone_size: NA
v_call: TRBV7-9
d_call: NA
j_call: TRBJ2-5
cdr3_aa: CASSSSPGRETQYF
cdr3_nt: TGTGCCAGCAGCTCCTCGCCAGGGCGCGAGACCCAGTACTTC

clone_size: NA
v_call: TRBV2
d_call: NA
j_call: TRBJ1-1
cdr3_aa: CASSDKYTEAFF
cdr3_nt: TGTGCCAGCAGTGACAAATACACTGAAGCTTTCTTT

clone_size: NA
v_call: TRBV27
d_call: NA
j_call: TRBJ2-5
cdr3_aa: CASSSGSVEETQYF
cdr3_nt: TGTGCCAGCAGTTCGGGTTCGGTTGAAGAGACCCAGTACTTC